This T cell receptor (beta chain) emerged from a study of cytomegalovirus exposure and HLA in healthy donors. Broader study findings: Fewer N-insertions than the roughly 670-donor mean were reportedly shown by an Asian-associated ancestry cluster in a later analysis.

Trimming removed 4 bases from V and 2 bases from J, with 9 bases in between. The CDR3 is 13 amino acids. The V gene's germline CDR1 is SGHNT and CDR2 YENEEA. PCR used 60 Vbeta primers and 13 Jbeta primers. Libraries were prepared by immunoSEQ multiplex PCR; TCRdb keeps only in-frame clonotypes and omits some of them. The profile shows 90,000 to 140,000 clones, 60% to 85% of them singletons. About this clone itself: Its target is unknown.

The clonotype was recovered from a man aged 35-49 years in good health and CMV-seronegative. This chain links TRBV11-3 with TRBJ2-7; D is perhaps TRBD1 (6 bases). Sequenced: PBMCs. CDR3 DNA sequence: TGTGCCAGCAGCTCATACAGGGCCTACGAGCAGTACTTC. Translation gives CASSSYRAYEQYF.